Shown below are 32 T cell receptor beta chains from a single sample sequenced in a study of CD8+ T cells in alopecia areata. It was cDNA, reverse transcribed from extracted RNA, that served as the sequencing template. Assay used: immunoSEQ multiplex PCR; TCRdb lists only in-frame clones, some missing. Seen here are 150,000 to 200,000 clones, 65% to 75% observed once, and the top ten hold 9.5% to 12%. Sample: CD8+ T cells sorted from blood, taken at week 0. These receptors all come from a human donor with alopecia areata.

Here the CDR3 DNA reads TGTGCCAGCAGTTACTCGACAGGACTCTCCTACGAGCAGTACTTC. This gives the protein CASSYSTGLSYEQYF. The chain links TRBV6-5 to TRBJ2-7, with D possibly TRBD1 on 6 matching bases. Trimming removed 0 bases at V and 0 bases at J, with 9 bases between. In germline, CDR1 is MNHEY, CDR2 SVGAGI. The CDR3 totals 15 residues.

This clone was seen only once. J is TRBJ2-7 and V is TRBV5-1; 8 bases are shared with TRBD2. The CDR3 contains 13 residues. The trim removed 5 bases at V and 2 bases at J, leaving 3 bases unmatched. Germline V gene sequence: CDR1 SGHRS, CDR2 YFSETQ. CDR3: CASSRGGPYEQYF. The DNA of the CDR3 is TGCGCCAGCAGTCGCGGGGGGCCCTACGAGCAGTACTTC.

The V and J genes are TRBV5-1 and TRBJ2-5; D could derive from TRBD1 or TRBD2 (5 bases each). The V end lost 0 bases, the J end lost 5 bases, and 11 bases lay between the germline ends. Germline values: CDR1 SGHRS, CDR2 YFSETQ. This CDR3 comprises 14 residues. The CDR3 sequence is CASSLAVGTETQYF. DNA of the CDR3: TGCGCCAGCAGCTTGGCCGTAGGGACGGAGACCCAGTACTTC.

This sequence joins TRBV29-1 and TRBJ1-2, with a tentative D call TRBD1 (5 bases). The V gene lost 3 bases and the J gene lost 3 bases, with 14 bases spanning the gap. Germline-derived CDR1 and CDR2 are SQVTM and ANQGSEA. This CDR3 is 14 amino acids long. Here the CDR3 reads CSVDSAGVDYGYTF. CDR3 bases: TGCAGCGTTGATAGTGCGGGGGTCGACTATGGCTACACCTTC.

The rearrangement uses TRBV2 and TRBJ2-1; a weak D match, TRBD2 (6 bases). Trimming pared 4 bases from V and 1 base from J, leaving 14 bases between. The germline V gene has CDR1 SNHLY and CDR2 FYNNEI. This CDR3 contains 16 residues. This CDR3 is CASSAIGSPSYNEQFF. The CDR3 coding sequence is TGTGCCAGCAGTGCCATCGGGAGCCCGTCCTACAATGAGCAGTTCTTC.

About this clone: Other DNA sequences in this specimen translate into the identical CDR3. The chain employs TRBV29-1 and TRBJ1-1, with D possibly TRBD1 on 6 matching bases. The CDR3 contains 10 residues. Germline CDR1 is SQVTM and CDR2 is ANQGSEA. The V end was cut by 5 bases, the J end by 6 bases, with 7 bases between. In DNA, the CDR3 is TGCAGCGTTCGGACAGCTGAAGCTTTCTTT. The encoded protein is CSVRTAEAFF.

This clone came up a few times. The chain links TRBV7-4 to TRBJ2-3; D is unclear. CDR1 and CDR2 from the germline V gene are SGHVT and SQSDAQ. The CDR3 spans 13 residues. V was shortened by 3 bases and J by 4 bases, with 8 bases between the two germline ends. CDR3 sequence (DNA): TGTGCCAGCAGCTTCCCCGGATCAGATACGCAGTATTTT. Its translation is CASSFPGSDTQYF.

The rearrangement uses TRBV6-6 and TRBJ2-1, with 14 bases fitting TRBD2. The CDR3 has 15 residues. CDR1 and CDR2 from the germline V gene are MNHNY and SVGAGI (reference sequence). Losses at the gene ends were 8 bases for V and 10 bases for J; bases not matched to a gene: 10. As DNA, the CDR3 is TGTGCCAGCGGCACCGGGACTAGCGGGGGTCTGGAGCAGTTCTTC. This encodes CASGTGTSGGLEQFF.

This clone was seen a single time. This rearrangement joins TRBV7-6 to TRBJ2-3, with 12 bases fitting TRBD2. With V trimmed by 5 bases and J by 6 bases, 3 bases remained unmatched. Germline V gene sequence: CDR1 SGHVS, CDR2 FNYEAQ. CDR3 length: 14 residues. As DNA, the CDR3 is TGTGCCAGCAGCCCCGGGACTAGCGGGGATACGCAGTATTTT. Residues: CASSPGTSGDTQYF.

CDR3 DNA sequence: TGTGCCAGCAGTCTCGGGACAGGCTTCTTTCTTGGCCGCACAGATACGCAGTATTTT. It yields the protein CASSLGTGFFLGRTDTQYF. The chain recombines TRBV2 with TRBJ2-3, with 8 positions matching TRBD1. Per germline, CDR1 SNHLY and CDR2 FYNNEI. The CDR3 is 19 residues long. V shed 5 bases and J 1 base; nucleotides not matched to a gene: 17.

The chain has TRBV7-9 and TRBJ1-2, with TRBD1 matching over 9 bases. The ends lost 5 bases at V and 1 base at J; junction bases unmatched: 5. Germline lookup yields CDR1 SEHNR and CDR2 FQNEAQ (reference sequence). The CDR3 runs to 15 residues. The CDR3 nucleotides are TGTGCCAGCAGCCAGGGGACAGGGATTAACTATGGCTACACCTTC. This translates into CASSQGTGINYGYTF.

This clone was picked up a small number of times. DNA of the CDR3: TGCGCCAGCACATGGACTAGCGGGGTCGGGGAGACCCAGTACTTC. This gives the protein CASTWTSGVGETQYF. The chain uses TRBV5-1 and TRBJ2-5, with 12 positions matching TRBD2. V was clipped by 6 bases and J by 5 bases; unmatched bases: 8. The CDR3 contains 15 residues. Germline CDR1 reads SGHRS; CDR2 reads YFSETQ.

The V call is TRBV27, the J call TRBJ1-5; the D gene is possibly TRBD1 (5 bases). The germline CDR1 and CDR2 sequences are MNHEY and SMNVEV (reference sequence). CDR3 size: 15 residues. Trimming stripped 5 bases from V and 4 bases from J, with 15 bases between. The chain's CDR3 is CASSAIYRSNQPQHF. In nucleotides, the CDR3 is TGTGCCAGCAGTGCGATCTACAGGTCAAATCAGCCCCAGCATTTT.

The CDR3 spells CSARSDSQYF. The CDR3 DNA reads TGCAGTGCTAGGTCGGACTCCCAGTACTTC. This chain links TRBV20-1 with TRBJ2-5; D is perhaps TRBD2 (5 bases). There are 10 residues in the CDR3. Germline assignment: CDR1 DFQATT and CDR2 SNEGSKA (reference sequence). The germline V and J ends were trimmed by 3 bases and 9 bases, with 8 bases remaining between them.

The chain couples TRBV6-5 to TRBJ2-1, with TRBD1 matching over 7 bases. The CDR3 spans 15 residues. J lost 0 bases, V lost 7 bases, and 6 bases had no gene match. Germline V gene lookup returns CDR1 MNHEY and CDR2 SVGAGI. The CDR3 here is CASTDRESSYNEQFF. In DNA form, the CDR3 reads TGTGCCAGCACCGACAGGGAAAGCTCCTACAATGAGCAGTTCTTC.

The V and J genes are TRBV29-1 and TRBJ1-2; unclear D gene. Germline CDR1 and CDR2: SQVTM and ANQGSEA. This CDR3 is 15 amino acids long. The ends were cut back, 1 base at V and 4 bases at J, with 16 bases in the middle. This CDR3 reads CSVEAEVGSRYGYTF. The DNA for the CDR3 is TGCAGCGTTGAAGCAGAGGTGGGGAGCCGCTATGGCTACACCTTC. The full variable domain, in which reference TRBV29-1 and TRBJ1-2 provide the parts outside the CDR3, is SAVISQKPSRDICQRGTSLTIQCQVDSQVTMMFWYRQQPGQSLTLIATANQGSEATYESGFVIDKFPISRPNLTFSTLTVSNMSPEDSSIYLCSVEAEVGSRYGYTFGSGTRLTVV.

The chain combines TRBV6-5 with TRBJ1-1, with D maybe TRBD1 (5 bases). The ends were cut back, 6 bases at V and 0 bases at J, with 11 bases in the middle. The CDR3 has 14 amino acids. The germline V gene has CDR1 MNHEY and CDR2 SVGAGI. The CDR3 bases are TGTGCCAGCAGGACAGACGGACTGAACACTGAAGCTTTCTTT. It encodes CASRTDGLNTEAFF.

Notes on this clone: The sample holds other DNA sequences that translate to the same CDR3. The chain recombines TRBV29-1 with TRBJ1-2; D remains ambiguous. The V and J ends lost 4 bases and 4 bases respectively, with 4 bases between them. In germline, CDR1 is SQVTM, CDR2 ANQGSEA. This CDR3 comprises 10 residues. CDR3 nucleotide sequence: TGCAGCGTTGCCAGCTATGGCTACACCTTC. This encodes CSVASYGYTF.

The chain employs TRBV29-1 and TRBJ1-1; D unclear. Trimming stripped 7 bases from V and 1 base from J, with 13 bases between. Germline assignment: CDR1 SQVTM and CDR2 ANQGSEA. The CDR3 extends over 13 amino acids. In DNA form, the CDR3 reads TGCAGCGCTTTCCTTACAAGGAACACTGAAGCTTTCTTT. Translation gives CSAFLTRNTEAFF.

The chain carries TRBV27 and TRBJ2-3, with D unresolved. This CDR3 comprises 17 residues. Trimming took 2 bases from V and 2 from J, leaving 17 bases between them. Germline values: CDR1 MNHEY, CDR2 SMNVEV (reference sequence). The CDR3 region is CASSLMVPSAATDTQYF. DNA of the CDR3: TGTGCCAGCAGTTTAATGGTCCCCAGCGCCGCCACAGATACGCAGTATTTT.

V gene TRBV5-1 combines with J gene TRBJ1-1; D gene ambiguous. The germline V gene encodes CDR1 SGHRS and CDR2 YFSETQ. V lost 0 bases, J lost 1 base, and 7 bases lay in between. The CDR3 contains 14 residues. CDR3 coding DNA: TGCGCCAGCAGCTTGGCTAACCAGAACACTGAAGCTTTCTTT. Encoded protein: CASSLANQNTEAFF. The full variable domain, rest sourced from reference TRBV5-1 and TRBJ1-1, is KAGVTQTPRYLIKTRGQQVTLSCSPISGHRSVSWYQQTPGQGLQFLFEYFSETQRNKGNFPGRFSGRQFSNSRSEMNVSTLELGDSALYLCASSLANQNTEAFFGQGTRLTVV.

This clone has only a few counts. This CDR3 reads CASSTSVWDPNQPQHF. CDR3 DNA sequence: TGCGCCAGCAGTACAAGCGTTTGGGACCCAAATCAGCCCCAGCATTTT. This sequence joins TRBV23-1 and TRBJ1-5, with TRBD1 as a possible D gene (5 bases). TRBV23-1 is placed among ORFs of uncertain function. Deletions cut 5 bases from V and 4 bases from J, with 18 bases between. The CDR3 totals 16 residues.

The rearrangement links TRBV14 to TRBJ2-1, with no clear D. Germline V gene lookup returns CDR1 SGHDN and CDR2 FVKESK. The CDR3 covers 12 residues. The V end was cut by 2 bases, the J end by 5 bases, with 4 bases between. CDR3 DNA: TGTGCCAGCAGCCAACTTAACAATGAGCAGTTCTTC. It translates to CASSQLNNEQFF.

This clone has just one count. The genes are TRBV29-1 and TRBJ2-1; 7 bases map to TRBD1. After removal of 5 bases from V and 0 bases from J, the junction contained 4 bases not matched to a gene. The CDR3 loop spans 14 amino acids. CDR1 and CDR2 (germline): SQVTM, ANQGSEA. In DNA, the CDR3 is TGCAGCGTTCGGCCAGGGGGCTCCTACAATGAGCAGTTCTTC. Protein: CSVRPGGSYNEQFF.

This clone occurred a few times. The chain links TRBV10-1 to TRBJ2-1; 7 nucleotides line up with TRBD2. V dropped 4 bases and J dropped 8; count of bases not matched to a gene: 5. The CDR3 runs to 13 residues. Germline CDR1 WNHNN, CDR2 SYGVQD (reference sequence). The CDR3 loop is CASSVGTTDEQFF. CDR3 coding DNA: TGCGCCAGCAGTGTGGGGACTACCGATGAGCAGTTCTTC.

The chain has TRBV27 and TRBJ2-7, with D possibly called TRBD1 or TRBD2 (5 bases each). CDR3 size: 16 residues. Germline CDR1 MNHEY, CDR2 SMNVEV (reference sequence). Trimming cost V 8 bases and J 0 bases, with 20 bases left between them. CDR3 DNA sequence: TGTGCCAGCTCACTTATCGGGGCATCCCCCTCCTACGAGCAGTACTTC. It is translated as CASSLIGASPSYEQYF.

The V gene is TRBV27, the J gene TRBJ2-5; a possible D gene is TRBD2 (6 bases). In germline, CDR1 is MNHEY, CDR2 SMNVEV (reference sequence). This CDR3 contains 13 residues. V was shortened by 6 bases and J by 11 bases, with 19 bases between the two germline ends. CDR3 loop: CASSPTGTGEQYF. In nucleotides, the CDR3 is TGTGCCAGCAGCCCCACGGGGACGGGGGAGCAGTACTTC.

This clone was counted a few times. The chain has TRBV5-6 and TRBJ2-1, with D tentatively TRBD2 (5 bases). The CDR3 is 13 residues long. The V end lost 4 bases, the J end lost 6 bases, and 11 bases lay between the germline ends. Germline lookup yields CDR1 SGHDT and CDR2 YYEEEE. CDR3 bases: TGTGCCAGCAGCCAAGGAGGCCCCAATGAGCAGTTCTTC. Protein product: CASSQGGPNEQFF.

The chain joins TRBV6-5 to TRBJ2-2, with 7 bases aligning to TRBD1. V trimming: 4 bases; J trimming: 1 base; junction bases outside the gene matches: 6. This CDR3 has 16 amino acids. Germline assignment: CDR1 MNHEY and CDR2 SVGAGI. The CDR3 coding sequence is TGTGCCAGCAGTTTCCCAGGGGGTGTGAACACCGGGGAGCTGTTTTTT. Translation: CASSFPGGVNTGELFF.

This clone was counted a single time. The CDR3 sequence: CASSSSGWEQYF. CDR3 in DNA: TGCGCCAGCAGCTCTTCCGGGTGGGAGCAGTACTTC. This rearrangement joins TRBV5-1 to TRBJ2-7; D unclear. V shed 3 bases and J shed 7 bases, with 11 bases lying between them. The CDR3 totals 12 residues. Germline values: CDR1 SGHRS, CDR2 YFSETQ.

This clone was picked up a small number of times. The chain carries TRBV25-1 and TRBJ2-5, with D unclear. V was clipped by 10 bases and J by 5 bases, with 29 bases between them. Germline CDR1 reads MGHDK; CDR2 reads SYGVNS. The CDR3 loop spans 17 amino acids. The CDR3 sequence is CAKAEGFRNGYFETQYF. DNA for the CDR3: TGTGCCAAGGCGGAAGGTTTCAGGAACGGATACTTCGAGACCCAGTACTTC.

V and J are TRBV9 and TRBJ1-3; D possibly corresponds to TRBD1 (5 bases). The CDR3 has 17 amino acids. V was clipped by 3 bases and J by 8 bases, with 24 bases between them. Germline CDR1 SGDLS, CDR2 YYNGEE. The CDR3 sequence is CASSAREGNLFRDTIYF. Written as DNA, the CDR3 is TGTGCCAGCAGCGCGCGAGAGGGAAACCTCTTCAGGGACACCATATATTTT.